This T cell receptor (beta chain) was sequenced in a study of OX40 agonist ivuxolimab in advanced cancers. CDR3 length equals 13 residues. Germline CDR1 and CDR2: LNHDA and SQIVND (reference sequence). With V trimmed by 5 bases and J by 7 bases, 5 bases remained unmatched. Repertoires were generated with immunoSEQ multiplex PCR, while TCRdb's copy carries only in-frame clones and drops some. The sample records 40,000 to 45,000 clones, 75% to 85% being singletons. Sequenced here: CD4+ or CD8+ T cells sorted from blood, sampled in a trial of the OX40 agonist ivuxolimab. This clonotype originated in an adult with an advanced solid tumor such as melanoma, head and neck, liver or kidney cancer. This chain connects TRBV19 to TRBJ2-5; TRBD2 aligns across 9 bases. The CDR3 nucleotides are TGTGCCAGTAGTCCGCGGGGGGGCGGGACCCAGTACTTC. Translating gives CASSPRGGGTQYF.